One TCR beta chain is described in this entry. Its antigen is undetermined. The whole isolated RNA underwent reverse transcription, so sequencing captured expressed TCRB transcripts. Repertoires were generated with immunoSEQ multiplex PCR, while TCRdb's copy carries only in-frame clones and drops some. The data contain roughly 450,000 clones, about an eighth of them seen just once; the ten biggest clones take up approximately 0.05%. These data are taken from a study of beta chain features in type 1 diabetes. Study conclusions and caveats: More deletions and fewer insertions at VDJ junctions were found in patients with type 1 diabetes.

Stem cell-like memory, regulatory, central memory and naive CD4+ cells were sorted via CD45RO/CCR7/CD25/CD127/CD95/CD27. The CDR3 runs to 13 residues. J gave up 9 bases and V 7 bases, and 5 bases lay outside the gene matches. Germline V lookup: CDR1 ENHRY, CDR2 SYGVKD. This chain connects TRBV10-3 to TRBJ1-5; 11 bases align to TRBD1. This TCR was recovered from a woman younger than 35 in good health. The material sequenced was naive CD4+ T cells from blood. CDR3 nucleotides: TGTGCCATCATGGGACAGGGGGAACCGCCCCAGCATTTT. It is translated as CAIMGQGEPPQHF.